The clone carrying this TCR beta chain was observed at least ten times. Stated time point: sample taken at primary tumor resection. The donor group consisted of under 90 patients who had untreated, early-stage non-small cell lung cancer. This entry is derived from a study of spatial heterogeneity in lung cancer. Study information: A consistent excess of beta-chain over alpha-chain sequences was detected.

CDR3 length: 15 residues. CDR1 is MNHNY, CDR2 SVGAGI, per germline (reference sequence). Trimming took off 2 bases at V and 4 bases at J, with 15 bases between the two ends. Each molecule of TCR cDNA was tagged with one unique molecular identifier. TCRdb re-derived calls from the 5' RACE reads in MiXCR, one entry per CDR3 protein. Of about 3,000 distinct CDR3 sequences in the sample, around 2.9% were seen once. The material sequenced was normal lung tissue next to the tumor, taken at surgery. The clonotype was recovered from a male donor with early-stage non-small cell lung cancer. The chain employs TRBV6-6 and TRBJ2-7; tentative D call: TRBD2 (6 bases). The CDR3 protein is CASSYRGTQGYEQYF. In DNA, the CDR3 is TGTGCCAGCAGTTACAGAGGGACTCAAGGATACGAGCAGTACTTC.